This TCR beta chain was sequenced in a study of cytomegalovirus exposure and HLA in healthy donors (dated by TCRdb to about 2017). Looking at the study overall: In an earlier analysis of under 600 of the donors, around 300 Gb of sequence data and 90 million to 120 million unique TCR beta sequences from 150 million to 200 million T cells were reported. Approximately 310 gigabases of sequencing data and roughly 81 million unique TCR sequences made up an early release that covered fewer than 650 HLA-typed donors. Among the approximately 400 genotyped donors, approximately 81% belonged to the genetic ancestry cluster associated with self-reported Caucasian donors. The study aimed to test whether signatures of past pathogen exposure could be identified by cataloging public T cell receptors. The study used immunosequencing to profile the T cell repertoires of 600 to 850 subjects and linked those repertoires to cytomegalovirus serostatus. Along with the approximately 650-subject first cohort, a separate validation cohort of about 110 different subjects was used. High-throughput TCR immunosequencing, statistical association of individual TCRs with disease status, and machine learning were combined to predict cytomegalovirus infection status. In a later analysis, previously published TCR beta repertoires from 550 to 750 donors were re-analyzed and high-resolution HLA genotyping was added so that TCR occurrence patterns could be studied. Rather than drawing on any new phenotypic data, the later analysis identified candidate immune exposures from TCR beta sequences and the way those sequences occurred across donors. An earlier analysis of 587 of the donors used high-throughput TCR beta sequencing to judge whether each TCR beta V gene segment behaved as functional or pseudogenic. Donor age, sex, ethnicity and CMV serostatus were compiled alongside the repertoire data. Genome-wide SNP genotypes for about 55% of the 666 donors were used in a later genetic analysis, which treated that subset as a discovery cohort. Every discovery cohort repertoire had been produced on one sequencing platform. HLA typing covered class I and class II loci at four-digit resolution. Typing coverage differed by locus: A, B, C, DRB1 and DQB1 were typed in roughly 629-630 donors, DQA1 in approximately 520, DPA1 in around 600, and DPB1 in approximately 450. Five DR-DQ haplotypes were handled as single units for association and clustering, since linkage in the cohort was strong. Across 398 genotyped donors of the cohort, an average of roughly 250,000 unique TCR beta nucleotide sequences per donor were sequenced, and approximately 19% of those sequences were non-productive.

On this clone: Its specific antigen is unknown. Per-nucleotide qualities are absent, and no much larger clonotype sits a single base away.

To prepare the library, the immunoSEQ multiplex PCR assay was applied. The multiplex PCR relied on a mix of 60 forward primers for TCR Vbeta segments and 13 reverse primers for TCR Jbeta segments. Amplification of the CDR3 region of rearranged TCR beta genes was performed with a multiplex PCR assay on genomic DNA. Amplified TCR beta libraries were sequenced as 87-base-pair reads on the Illumina HiSeq System. The paper's processing steps were these. In a later analysis, around 80 million unique TCR beta chains were counted across the roughly 670 repertoires, and roughly 11 million of these chains were shared by at least two donors. Raw reads were error-corrected and collapsed into unique sequences with a nearest-neighbor algorithm that merged closely related sequences to remove PCR and sequencing errors. To assign V, D and J gene segments, CDR3 sequences were aligned to IMGT reference sequences. Each retained sequence needed at least a six-nucleotide match to both a V gene segment and a J gene segment. A rearrangement was called productive if the CDR3 had no stop codons and remained in frame with V and J, and every other rearrangement was called non-productive. CDR3 was defined by IMGT convention, running from the second conserved V-encoded cysteine to the conserved J-encoded phenylalanine. The earlier analysis of 587 of the donors excluded any sequence lacking an unambiguous match to a single V gene segment. An earlier analysis of a few hundred of the donors called V segments functional above 56.7% productive rearrangements and segregating when the between-donor standard deviation exceeded 5%. To diagnose cytomegalovirus status from the catalog of TCR beta chain sequences, a statistical classification framework was built. In a later analysis, TCR nucleotide sequences were compared against IMGT/GENE-DB human TR gene sequences so that V and J genes could be assigned. A later analysis assigned CDR3 sequences and most-parsimonious VDJ recombination scenarios with the TCRdist pipeline. In a later analysis, every TCR beta chain was defined by the combination of its CDR3 amino acid sequence and its V-gene family, and reads without a unique V-gene family were dropped. To address suspected cross-contamination and a sequencing artifact, a later analysis removed 592 highly shared, low-generation-probability nucleotide sequences. In a later analysis, a clonal expansion index for each public chain was calculated from normalized within-repertoire ranks of inferred template counts. Generation probabilities in a later analysis came from a VDJ recombination model fitted to out-of-frame rearrangements, and those results were checked against IGoR. Hypergeometric tests were used in a later analysis to score TCR-TCR, TCR-HLA and TCR-CMV co-occurrence, with a repertoire-size bias correction applied to the TCR pairs. In a later analysis, false discovery rates were estimated by permuting HLA or CMV assignments 20 times. A later analysis grouped co-occurring TCRs with DBSCAN, adding TCRdist sequence similarity when clustering within HLA-allele-positive subsets. Co-occurrence clustering excluded repertoires with fewer than 30,000 or more than 120,000 public chains, plus five with anomalous nucleotide sharing. TCRdb limited this immuneACCESS table to in-frame rearrangements with V and J called. A share of clones is missing; checked studies link under half to unresolved V genes, and the rest is unexplained. The V and J calls and clone size come from that table; D and trimming were worked out from the DNA. Across this sample there are some 130,000 clones, with about 78% seen only once. The ten largest clones capture approximately 2.6% of the sample.

The cohort was made up of 500 to 800 healthy bone marrow donors. All cohort members were sampled while nominally healthy, although unrecorded immune exposures were likely present. Of the 700 or so cohort members, around 280 had positive CMV serostatus and 350 to 450 had negative CMV serostatus, and CMV serostatus was not recorded for the donor. Every donor gave a peripheral blood sample, and the peripheral blood mononuclear cells from that sample were used for TCR beta sequencing. Genomic DNA extraction from the blood cell samples was performed with the Qiagen DNeasy Blood Extraction Kit. Study-level results and caveats: Some IMGT-functional V segments, including TRBV6-2 and TRBV6-3, could not be told apart with the 87-base-pair reads, so those segments were excluded. Linkage disequilibrium might explain the correlated functional status among segregating V segments, but an unknown experimental factor could not be ruled out. An earlier analysis of approximately 600 of the donors showed that most TCR beta V segments appeared in productive rearrangements either about 90% or about 30% of the time, which broadly matched IMGT annotations. Across donors, most TCR sequences were observed very rarely, whereas some public TCRs were present in many individuals. According to a later analysis, most CMV-associated TCR beta chains appeared to be HLA-restricted, and the HLA associations seemed to be driven largely by CMV exposure. A further reported finding was that TCR beta sequences accurately predicted the HLA-A and HLA-B alleles for most subjects in the first cohort. For the cohort, immune exposure information was limited to CMV serostatus. In a later analysis, the rate of TCR association differed among HLA loci, with DRB1 alleles having the most associated TCRs and HLA-C alleles having the fewest. Because counts were too low, seventeen rarely observed V segments, including chromosome 9 orphons, were excluded from the earlier analysis of several hundred of the donors. In a later analysis, HLA-associated TCR beta chains showed more clonal expansion and lower generation probabilities than non-associated chains that were equally common. In a later analysis, several top co-occurrence clusters were reported to appear linked to parvovirus B19, influenza, CMV and Epstein-Barr virus. Only TCR beta chains were sequenced in this cohort, and the absence of alpha or paired-chain data limited detectable features. A few of the identified cytomegalovirus-associated TCR beta chains were confirmed in vitro to be specific for cytomegalovirus antigens. Specific HLA alleles were associated with 15,000 to 20,000 TCR beta sequences at a false discovery rate of 0.05 in a later analysis. Assigning TCR associations to individual alleles was difficult when HLA alleles, especially DR and DQ, strongly co-occurred. In both the original and validation cohorts, the classifier was reported to diagnose cytomegalovirus status with high specificity and sensitivity. In a later genetic analysis, fewer N-insertions in productive TCRs were reported among donors in an Asian-associated ancestry cluster than the roughly 700-donor mean. An association between a missense DCLRE1C variant and V-gene and J-gene trimming of TCR beta chains was found in a later genetic analysis and replicated in an independent cohort. A group of highly shared sequence variants was considered likely to be a technical artifact of the sequencing pipeline. The presence/absence analyses assumed that sequencing depth was roughly uniform across donors, and that assumption may not be true. Because HLA typing was missing for some donors at each locus, association tests included only the typed subset. In the study, some 160 TCR beta chains were listed as associated with cytomegalovirus. It was suggested by the authors that the approach could potentially be generalized to other disease states and immunological phenotypes.

V sheds 2 bases and J sheds 1 base, leaving 6 bases between their ends. Counted from cysteine to phenylalanine, this CDR3 has 13 amino acids. The entry retains the CDR3 DNA only, 39 bases that are in frame from base 1. Taken from the germline V gene (reference sequence), the CDR1 and CDR2 loops are SEHNR and FQNEAQ. Sequencing used PBMCs. Rearrangement joined TRBV7-9 to TRBJ2-7; TRBD2 is a possible D gene, resting on 5 matching bases. The source is a human donor in good health. The DNA sequence reads TGTGCCAGCAGCTTAATAGCGTCCTACGAGCAGTACTTC. It encodes CASSLIASYEQYF.